This T cell receptor (beta chain) was sequenced in a study of CD8 T cells in ankylosing spondylitis. General study points: Prior literature has documented some motif variants in synovial fluid and blood from reactive arthritis.

In TCRdb, the 5' RACE reads were re-called with MiXCR into one record per CDR3 protein. The sample shows about 150,000 distinct CDR3 sequences, around 45% of them seen only once. A word on this clonotype: Its specificity is unknown.

The source of this sequence is a male donor with ankylosing spondylitis. Sequences were obtained from synovial fluid, either unsorted or a sorted T cell fraction (not recorded which).

The CDR3 is CASSYLLAGLYEQYF. The CDR3 DNA reads TGTGCCAGCAGTTACCTCCTAGCGGGGCTCTACGAGCAGTACTTC. The J gene is TRBJ2-7, the V gene TRBV6-2 or TRBV6-3, with 9 bases matching TRBD2. Trimming cost V 2 bases and J 3 bases; bases outside gene matches: 5. This CDR3 spans 15 amino acids. CDR1 MNHEY and CDR2 SVGEGT come from the germline V gene.